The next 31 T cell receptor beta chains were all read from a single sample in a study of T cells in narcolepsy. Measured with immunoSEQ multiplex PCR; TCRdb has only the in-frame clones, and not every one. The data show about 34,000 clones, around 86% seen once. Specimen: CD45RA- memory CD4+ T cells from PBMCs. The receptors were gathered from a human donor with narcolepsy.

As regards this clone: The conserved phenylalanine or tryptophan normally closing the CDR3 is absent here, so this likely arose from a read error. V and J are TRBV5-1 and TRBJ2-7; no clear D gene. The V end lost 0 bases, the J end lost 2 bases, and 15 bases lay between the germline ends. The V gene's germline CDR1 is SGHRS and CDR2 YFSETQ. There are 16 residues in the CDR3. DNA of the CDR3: TGCGCCAGCAGCTTGGGGGGTTACTCTACTACCTACGAGCAGTACCTC. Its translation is CASSLGGYSTTYEQYL.

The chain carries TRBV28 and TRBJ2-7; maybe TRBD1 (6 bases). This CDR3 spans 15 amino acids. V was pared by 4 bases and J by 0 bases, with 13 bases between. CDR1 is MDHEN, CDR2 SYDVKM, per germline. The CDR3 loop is CASSSAGTNSYEQYF. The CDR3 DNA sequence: TGTGCCAGCAGTTCCGCCGGGACAAACTCCTACGAGCAGTACTTC.

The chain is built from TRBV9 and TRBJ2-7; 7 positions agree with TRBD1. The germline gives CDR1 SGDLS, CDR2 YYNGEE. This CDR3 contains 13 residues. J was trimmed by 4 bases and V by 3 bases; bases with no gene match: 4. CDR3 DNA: TGTGCCAGCAGCGCAGGGGGTTCTTACGAGCAGTACTTC. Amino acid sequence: CASSAGGSYEQYF.

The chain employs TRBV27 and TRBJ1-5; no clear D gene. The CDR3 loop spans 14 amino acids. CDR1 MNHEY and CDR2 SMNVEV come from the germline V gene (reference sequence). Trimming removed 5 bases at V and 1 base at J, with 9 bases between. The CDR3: CASSPGLSNQPQHF. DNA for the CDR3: TGTGCCAGCAGTCCAGGATTGAGCAATCAGCCCCAGCATTTT.

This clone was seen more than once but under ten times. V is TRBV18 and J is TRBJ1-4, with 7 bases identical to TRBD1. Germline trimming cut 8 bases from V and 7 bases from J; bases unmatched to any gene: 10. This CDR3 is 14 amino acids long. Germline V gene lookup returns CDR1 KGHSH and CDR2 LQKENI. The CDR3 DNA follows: TGTGCCAGCACTCCCGACAGGGTAGTTGAAAAACTGTTTTTT. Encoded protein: CASTPDRVVEKLFF.

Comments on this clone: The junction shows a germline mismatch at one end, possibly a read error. CDR3 protein: CAGSLLLVGGGETQYF. For the CDR3, the DNA is TGTGCCGGCAGCCTTCTGTTAGTTGGGGGGGGAGAGACCCAGTACTTC. The chain is built from TRBV7-6 and TRBJ2-5; 7 bases line up with TRBD2. In germline, CDR1 is SGHVS, CDR2 FNYEAQ. This CDR3 spans 16 amino acids.

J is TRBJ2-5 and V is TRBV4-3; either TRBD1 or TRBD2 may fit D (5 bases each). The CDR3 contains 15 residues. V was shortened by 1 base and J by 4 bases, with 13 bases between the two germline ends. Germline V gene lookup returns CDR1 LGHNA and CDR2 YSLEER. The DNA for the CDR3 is TGCGCCAGCAGCCAAGTAGCTGGGGCGGGAGAGACCCAGTACTTC. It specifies CASSQVAGAGETQYF.

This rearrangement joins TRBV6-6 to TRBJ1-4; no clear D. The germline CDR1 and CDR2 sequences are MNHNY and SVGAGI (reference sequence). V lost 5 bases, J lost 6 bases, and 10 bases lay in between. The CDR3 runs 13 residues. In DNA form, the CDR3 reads TGTGCCAGCAGTATCGGGAGAGATGAAAAACTGTTTTTT. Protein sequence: CASSIGRDEKLFF.

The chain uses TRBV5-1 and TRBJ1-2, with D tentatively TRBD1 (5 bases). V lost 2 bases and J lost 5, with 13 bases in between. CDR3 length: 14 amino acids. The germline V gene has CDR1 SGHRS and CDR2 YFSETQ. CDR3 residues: CASSLVFQGYGYTF. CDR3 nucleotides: TGCGCCAGCAGCTTAGTCTTCCAGGGATATGGCTACACCTTC.

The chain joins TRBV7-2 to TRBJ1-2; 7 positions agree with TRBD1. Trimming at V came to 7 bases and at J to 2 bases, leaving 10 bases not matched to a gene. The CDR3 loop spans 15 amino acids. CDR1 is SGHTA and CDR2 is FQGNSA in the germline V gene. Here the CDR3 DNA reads TGTGCCAGCACCCACCCGAGACAGGGAAACTATGGCTACACCTTC. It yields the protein CASTHPRQGNYGYTF.

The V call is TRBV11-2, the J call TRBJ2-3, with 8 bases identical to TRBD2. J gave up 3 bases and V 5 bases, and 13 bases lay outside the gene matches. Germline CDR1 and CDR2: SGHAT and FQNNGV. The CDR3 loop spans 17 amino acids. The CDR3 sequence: CASSRSGKRGMTDTQYF. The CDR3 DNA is TGTGCCAGCAGCCGATCGGGGAAGCGGGGGATGACAGATACGCAGTATTTT.

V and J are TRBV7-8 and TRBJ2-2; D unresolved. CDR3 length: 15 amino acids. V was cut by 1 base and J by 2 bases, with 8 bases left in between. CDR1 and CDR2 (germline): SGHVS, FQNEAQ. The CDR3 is CASSLVQTNTGELFF. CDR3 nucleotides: TGTGCCAGCAGCTTAGTACAGACTAACACCGGGGAGCTGTTTTTT.

DNA of the CDR3: TGCGCCAGCAGTGAGTCACCGGGGTGGTACGAGCAGTACTTC. Amino acid sequence: CASSESPGWYEQYF. The V call is TRBV10-2, the J call TRBJ2-7, with D maybe TRBD2 (5 bases). There are 14 residues in the CDR3. Germline loops: CDR1 WSHSY, CDR2 SAAADI. V was trimmed by 0 bases and J by 4 bases, leaving 10 bases between them.

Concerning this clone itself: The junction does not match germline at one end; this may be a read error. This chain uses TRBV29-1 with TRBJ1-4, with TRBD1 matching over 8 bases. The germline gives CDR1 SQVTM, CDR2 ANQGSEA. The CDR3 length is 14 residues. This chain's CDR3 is CSARRGQTHEKLFF. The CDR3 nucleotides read TGCAGCGCCCGCAGGGGGCAAACTCATGAAAAACTGTTTTTT.

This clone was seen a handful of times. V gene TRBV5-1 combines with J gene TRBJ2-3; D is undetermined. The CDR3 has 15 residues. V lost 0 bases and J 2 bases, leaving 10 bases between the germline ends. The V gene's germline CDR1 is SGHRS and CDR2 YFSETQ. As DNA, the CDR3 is TGCGCCAGCAGCTTGGAAGGCAGGCCCACAGATACGCAGTATTTT. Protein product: CASSLEGRPTDTQYF. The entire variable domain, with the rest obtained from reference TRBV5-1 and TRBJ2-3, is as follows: KAGVTQTPRYLIKTRGQQVTLSCSPISGHRSVSWYQQTPGQGLQFLFEYFSETQRNKGNFPGRFSGRQFSNSRSEMNVSTLELGDSALYLCASSLEGRPTDTQYFGPGTRLTVL.

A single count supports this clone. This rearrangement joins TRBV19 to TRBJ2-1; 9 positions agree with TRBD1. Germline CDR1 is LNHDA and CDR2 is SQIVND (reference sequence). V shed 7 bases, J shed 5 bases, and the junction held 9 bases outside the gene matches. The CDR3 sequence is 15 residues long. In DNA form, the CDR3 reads TGTGCCAGTAAAACCGGGACAGGGAGGCACAATGAGCAGTTCTTC. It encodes CASKTGTGRHNEQFF.

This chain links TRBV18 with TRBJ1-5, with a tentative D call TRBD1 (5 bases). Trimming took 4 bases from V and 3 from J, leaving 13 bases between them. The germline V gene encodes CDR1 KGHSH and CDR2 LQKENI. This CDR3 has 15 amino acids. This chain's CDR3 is CASSRDAGINQPQHF. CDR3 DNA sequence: TGTGCCAGCTCACGTGACGCAGGGATCAATCAGCCCCAGCATTTT.

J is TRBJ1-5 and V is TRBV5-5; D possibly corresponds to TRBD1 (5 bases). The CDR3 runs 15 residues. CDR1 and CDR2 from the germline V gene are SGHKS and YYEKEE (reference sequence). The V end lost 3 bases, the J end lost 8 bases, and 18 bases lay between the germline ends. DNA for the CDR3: TGTGCCAGCAGCTCCTTGGGGGGTAAGCTGGAGCCCCAGCATTTT. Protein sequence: CASSSLGGKLEPQHF.

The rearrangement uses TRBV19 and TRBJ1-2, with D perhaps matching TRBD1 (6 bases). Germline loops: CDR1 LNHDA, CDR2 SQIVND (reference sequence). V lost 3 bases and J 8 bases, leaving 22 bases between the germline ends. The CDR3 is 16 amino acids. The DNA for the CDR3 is TGTGCCAGTAGTATGGGGCAGGGGCAACTCCACGTGGGCTACACCTTC. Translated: CASSMGQGQLHVGYTF.

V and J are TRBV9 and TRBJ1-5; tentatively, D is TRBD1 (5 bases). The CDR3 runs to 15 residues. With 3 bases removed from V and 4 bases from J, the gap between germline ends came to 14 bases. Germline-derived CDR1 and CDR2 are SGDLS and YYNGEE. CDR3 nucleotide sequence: TGTGCCAGCAGCGCGCTCCAGGGCCCAAATCAGCCCCAGCATTTT. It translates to CASSALQGPNQPQHF.

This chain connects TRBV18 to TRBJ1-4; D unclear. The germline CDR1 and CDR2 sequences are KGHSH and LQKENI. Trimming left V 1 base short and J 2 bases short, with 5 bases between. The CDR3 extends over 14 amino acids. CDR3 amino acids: CASSPRSTNEKLFF. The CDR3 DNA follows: TGTGCCAGCTCACCACGCAGTACTAATGAAAAACTGTTTTTT.

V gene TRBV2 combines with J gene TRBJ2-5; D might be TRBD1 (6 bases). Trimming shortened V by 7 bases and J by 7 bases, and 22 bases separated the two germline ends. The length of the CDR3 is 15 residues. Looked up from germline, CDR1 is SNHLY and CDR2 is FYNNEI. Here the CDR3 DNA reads TGTGCCAGCACGGATCGAGGTGGGACATCAAGGACCCAGTACTTC. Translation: CASTDRGGTSRTQYF.

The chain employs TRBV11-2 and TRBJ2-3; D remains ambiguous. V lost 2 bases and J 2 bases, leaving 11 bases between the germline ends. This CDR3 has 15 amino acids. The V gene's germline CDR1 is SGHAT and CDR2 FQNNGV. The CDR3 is CASSLHRAATDTQYF. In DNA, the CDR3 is TGTGCCAGCAGCTTACATCGGGCCGCCACAGATACGCAGTATTTT.

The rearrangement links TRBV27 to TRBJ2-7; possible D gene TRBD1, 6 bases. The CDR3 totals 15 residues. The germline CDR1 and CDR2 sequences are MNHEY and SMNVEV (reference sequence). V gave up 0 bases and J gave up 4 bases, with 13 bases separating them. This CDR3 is CASSLSGANTYEQYF. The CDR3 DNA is TGTGCCAGCAGTTTATCGGGGGCCAACACTTACGAGCAGTACTTC.

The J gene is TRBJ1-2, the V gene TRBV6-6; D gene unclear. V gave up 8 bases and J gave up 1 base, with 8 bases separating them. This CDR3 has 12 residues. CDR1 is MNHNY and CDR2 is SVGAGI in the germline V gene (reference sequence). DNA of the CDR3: TGTGCCAGCTTTGAGGTTAACTATGGCTACACCTTC. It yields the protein CASFEVNYGYTF.

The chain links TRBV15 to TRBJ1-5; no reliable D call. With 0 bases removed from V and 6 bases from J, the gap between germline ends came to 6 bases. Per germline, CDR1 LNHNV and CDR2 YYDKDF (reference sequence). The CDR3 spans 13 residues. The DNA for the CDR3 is TGTGCCACCAGCAGAGAGGGCCGTCAGCCCCAGCATTTT. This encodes CATSREGRQPQHF.

This CDR3 reads CASSLTGGMNTGELFF. The CDR3, as DNA: TGTGCCAGCAGCTTGACAGGGGGCATGAACACCGGGGAGCTGTTTTTT. This chain links TRBV5-7 with TRBJ2-2, with 9 bases lining up with TRBD1. TRBV5-7 is an ORF, with its function uncertain. The length of the CDR3 is 16 residues. Germline trimming cut 1 base from V and 1 base from J; bases unmatched to any gene: 2.

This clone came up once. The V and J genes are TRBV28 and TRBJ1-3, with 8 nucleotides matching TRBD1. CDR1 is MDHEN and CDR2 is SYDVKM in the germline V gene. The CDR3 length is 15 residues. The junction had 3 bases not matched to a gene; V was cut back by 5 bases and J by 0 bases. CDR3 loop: CASSTTGGSGNTIYF. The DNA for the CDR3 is TGTGCCAGCAGTACAACAGGGGGCTCTGGAAACACCATATATTTT. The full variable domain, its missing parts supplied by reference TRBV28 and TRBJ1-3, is DVKVTQSSRYLVKRTGEKVFLECVQDMDHENMFWYRQDPGLGLRLIYFSYDVKMKEKGDIPEGYSVSREKKERFSLILESASTNQTSMYLCASSTTGGSGNTIYFGEGSWLTVV.

CDR3 nucleotide sequence: TGCGCCAGCAGCGCGGGACAGTCCACAGATACGCAGTATTTT. Protein: CASSAGQSTDTQYF. The J gene is TRBJ2-3, the V gene TRBV5-1; weak D call: TRBD1 (7 bases). CDR1 and CDR2 from the germline V gene are SGHRS and YFSETQ. Trimming took 4 bases from V and 2 from J, leaving 11 bases between them. This CDR3 contains 14 residues.

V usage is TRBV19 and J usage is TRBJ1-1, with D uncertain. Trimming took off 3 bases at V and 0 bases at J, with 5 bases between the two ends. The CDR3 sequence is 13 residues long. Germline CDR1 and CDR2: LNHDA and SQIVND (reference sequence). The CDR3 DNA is TGTGCCAGTAGTATGACGGTGAACACTGAAGCTTTCTTT. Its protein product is CASSMTVNTEAFF.

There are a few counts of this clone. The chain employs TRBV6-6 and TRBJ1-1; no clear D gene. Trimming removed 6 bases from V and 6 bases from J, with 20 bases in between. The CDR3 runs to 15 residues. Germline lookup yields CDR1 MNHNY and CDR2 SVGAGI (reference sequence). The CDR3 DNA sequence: TGTGCCAGCAGGGAAAGGGCCGGGGTCGTCGCTGAAGCTTTCTTT. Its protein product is CASRERAGVVAEAFF.